What follows are 16 T cell receptor beta chains derived from one specimen sequenced in a study of shared clonotypes between healthy human individuals. Here immunoSEQ multiplex PCR was the method, and the copy in TCRdb shows in-frame clones only, minus some. This table has about 2,100,000 clones, more than 85% appearing once. CD8 cells classed as naive were CD45RO-negative and positively selected for CCR7, excluding terminally differentiated effector memory CD45RA+ cells. Sequencing was carried out using naive CD8+ T cells from PBMCs. All receptors come from a young man in good health. Some clones in this sample may be carry-over from other donors' samples.

This chain connects TRBV9 to TRBJ2-3; 7 bases agree with TRBD1. Looked up from germline, CDR1 is SGDLS and CDR2 is YYNGEE. The trim removed 6 bases at V and 3 bases at J, leaving 10 bases unmatched. The length of the CDR3 is 15 residues. The CDR3 nucleotides are TGTGCCAGCAACTTGAAGGGGGCTGGGACAGATACGCAGTATTTT. Translating gives CASNLKGAGTDTQYF.

In DNA form, the CDR3 reads TGTGCCAGCAGCTTAGCGGCTCAGCAGTACTTC. Translation gives CASSLAAQQYF. This chain uses TRBV7-9 with TRBJ2-7, with D unresolved. The CDR3 has 11 amino acids. Germline V gives CDR1 SEHNR, CDR2 FQNEAQ (reference sequence). V gave up 0 bases and J gave up 8 bases, with 5 bases separating them.

The V gene is TRBV7-3, the J gene TRBJ2-2; 8 bases map to TRBD1. Germline lookup yields CDR1 SGHTA and CDR2 FQGTGA. The CDR3 runs 16 residues. V gave up 4 bases and J gave up 1 base; unmatched junction bases: 5. CDR3 sequence: CASSSRTGRNTGELFF. For the CDR3, the DNA is TGTGCCAGCAGCTCAAGGACAGGGAGGAACACCGGGGAGCTGTTTTTT.

The chain combines TRBV6-6 with TRBJ2-1, with 9 bases that match TRBD1. CDR3 length: 15 amino acids. V trimming: 6 bases; J trimming: 8 bases; junction bases outside the gene matches: 11. Per germline, CDR1 MNHNY and CDR2 SVGAGI (reference sequence). The CDR3 spells CASRPTGQGLYEQFF. Written as DNA, the CDR3 is TGTGCCAGCAGGCCCACGGGACAGGGTTTGTATGAGCAGTTCTTC.

The chain links TRBV28 to TRBJ1-1; tentative D call: TRBD1 (6 bases). The CDR3 covers 14 residues. CDR1 is MDHEN and CDR2 is SYDVKM in the germline V gene. V lost 8 bases and J lost 5, with 18 bases in between. The CDR3 sequence is CASGYSQGSTEAFF. CDR3 in DNA: TGTGCCAGCGGATACTCGCAGGGGTCGACTGAAGCTTTCTTT.

V gene TRBV15 combines with J gene TRBJ2-1, with a possible D match to TRBD2 (6 bases). The CDR3 runs 20 residues. V lost 0 bases to trimming and J lost 0 bases, with 21 bases between them. Germline V lookup: CDR1 LNHNV, CDR2 YYDKDF (reference sequence). The DNA of the CDR3 is TGTGCCACCAGCAGAGAGATCTCGCGGGACGTTATCAGCTCCTACAATGAGCAGTTCTTC. Translated, it gives CATSREISRDVISSYNEQFF.

The rearrangement uses TRBV9 and TRBJ2-7; D might be TRBD2 (5 bases). Germline CDR1 SGDLS, CDR2 YYNGEE. CDR3 length: 15 amino acids. V lost 4 bases to trimming and J lost 2 bases, with 16 bases between them. CDR3 region: CASSLSTGSTYEQYF. For the CDR3, the DNA is TGTGCCAGCAGCCTAAGTACTGGGAGCACCTACGAGCAGTACTTC.

This chain connects TRBV7-2 to TRBJ2-2; 10 nucleotides line up with TRBD2. The CDR3 loop spans 17 amino acids. V was clipped by 2 bases and J by 4 bases; unmatched bases: 7. Germline V gene sequence: CDR1 SGHTA, CDR2 FQGNSA. In DNA, the CDR3 is TGTGCCAGCAGCTTAACGGGAGCGGGAGGGAGCACCGGGGAGCTGTTTTTT. Protein: CASSLTGAGGSTGELFF.

This clone was counted once. The chain recombines TRBV4-2 with TRBJ1-3, with unresolved D. The CDR3 covers 16 residues. The germline V and J ends were trimmed by 4 bases and 0 bases, with 13 bases remaining between them. Germline lookup yields CDR1 LGHNA and CDR2 YNFKEQ. CDR3 sequence reads: CASSPPERASGNTIYF. The CDR3 coding sequence is TGTGCCAGCAGCCCCCCGGAAAGGGCCTCTGGAAACACCATATATTTT.

The V and J genes are TRBV5-4 and TRBJ2-1, with D perhaps TRBD1 (6 bases). Germline V gene data show CDR1 as SGHNT and CDR2 as YYREEE (reference sequence). The CDR3 covers 15 residues. V shed 1 base and J shed 8 bases, with 16 bases lying between them. As DNA, the CDR3 is TGTGCCAGCAGCTTGAGAGCAGGGGATTACGATGAGCAGTTCTTC. It codes for CASSLRAGDYDEQFF.

The rearrangement uses TRBV2 and TRBJ1-1, with a weak D call TRBD1 (5 bases). Trimming pared 6 bases from V and 0 bases from J, leaving 8 bases between. From germline, CDR1 is SNHLY and CDR2 FYNNEI. The CDR3 spans 13 residues. The CDR3 region has the DNA TGTGCCAGCAGCAAGGGGTTGAACACTGAAGCTTTCTTT. Protein sequence: CASSKGLNTEAFF. Combining the CDR3 with reference TRBV2 and TRBJ1-1 gives the whole variable domain EPEVTQTPSHQVTQMGQEVILRCVPISNHLYFYWYRQILGQKVEFLVSFYNNEISEKSEIFDDQFSVERPDGSNFTLKIRSTKLEDSAMYFCASSKGLNTEAFFGQGTRLTVV.

The chain carries TRBV27 and TRBJ1-2; no reliable D call. Trimming stripped 2 bases from V and 6 bases from J, with 16 bases between. From germline, CDR1 is MNHEY and CDR2 SMNVEV (reference sequence). The CDR3 has 15 residues. DNA for the CDR3: TGTGCCAGCAGTTTAGACGGCCTTGGGAATAATGGCTACACCTTC. Encoded protein: CASSLDGLGNNGYTF.

With regard to this clone: Other DNA sequences within the sample encode an identical CDR3. This chain connects TRBV9 to TRBJ1-1, with D perhaps TRBD1 (5 bases). This CDR3 spans 14 amino acids. The V gene's germline CDR1 is SGDLS and CDR2 YYNGEE. V was shortened by 4 bases and J by 0 bases, with 10 bases between the two germline ends. CDR3 amino acids: CASSPGGVNTEAFF. The CDR3 DNA follows: TGTGCCAGCAGCCCAGGAGGGGTGAACACTGAAGCTTTCTTT.

Concerning this clone: The sample holds other DNA sequences that translate to the same CDR3. This chain uses TRBV28 with TRBJ2-1, with a possible D match to TRBD2 (5 bases). Deletions cut 6 bases from V and 4 bases from J, with 10 bases between. Germline loops: CDR1 MDHEN, CDR2 SYDVKM. This CDR3 contains 13 residues. CDR3 in amino acids: CASSPRGYNEQFF. The DNA of the CDR3 is TGTGCCAGCAGCCCCCGGGGATACAATGAGCAGTTCTTC. Supplemented by reference TRBV28 and TRBJ2-1, the full variable domain reads DVKVTQSSRYLVKRTGEKVFLECVQDMDHENMFWYRQDPGLGLRLIYFSYDVKMKEKGDIPEGYSVSREKKERFSLILESASTNQTSMYLCASSPRGYNEQFFGPGTRLTVL.

Only one count was recorded for this clone. V gene TRBV7-2 combines with J gene TRBJ2-1; no clear D. CDR1 and CDR2 from the germline V gene are SGHTA and FQGNSA. The CDR3 extends over 9 amino acids. The V end was cut by 5 bases, the J end by 9 bases, with 2 bases between. In DNA form, the CDR3 reads TGTGCCAGCAGCGGTGAGCAGTTCTTC. Its translation: CASSGEQFF.

The chain carries TRBV14 and TRBJ2-5; D call uncertain. Trimming removed 0 bases from V and 1 base from J, with 15 bases in between. CDR1 is SGHDN and CDR2 is FVKESK in the germline V gene. This CDR3 is 17 amino acids long. DNA for the CDR3: TGTGCCAGCAGCCAAGATGGGTCGGTAACCGTCCAAGAGACCCAGTACTTC. Protein sequence: CASSQDGSVTVQETQYF.